The 8 T cell receptor beta chains below all came from one sample that was sequenced in a study of T cell clonality in common variable immunodeficiency. The table came from immunoSEQ multiplex PCR; TCRdb's copy has only in-frame clones and leaves some out. Observed are 45,000 to 55,000 clones, no singletons, with the top ten taking under 6.5%. The source material was peripheral blood mononuclear cells. Receptors were obtained from a person aged 18 to 69 in good health.

This clone was detected ten times or more. Coverage ceases 3 residues before the CDR3 finishes, and the germline J gene fills in the end. The chain uses TRBV20-1 and TRBJ1-1; D call uncertain. The CDR3 totals 15 residues. V lost 2 bases and J 5 bases, leaving 18 bases between the germline ends. Germline values: CDR1 DFQATT, CDR2 SNEGSKA (reference sequence). The sequenced part of the CDR3 DNA is TGCAGTGCTAGAAGCGGGCCCGGTCTTTGGACTGAA. Its translation is CSARSGPGLWTE. The entire CDR3 reads CSARSGPGLWTEAFF.

This clone was observed many times. The covered CDR3 bases are TGTGCCATCAGTGCCCAGGGTGCGACC. This codes for CAISAQGAT. The complete CDR3 reads CAISAQGATQYF. The gene calls are TRBV10-3 and TRBJ2-5, with D possibly matching TRBD1 (5 bases). The read falls 3 residues short of the CDR3 end, and the missing part is taken from the germline J gene. CDR3 length: 12 amino acids. V shed 4 bases and J shed 7 bases, with 10 bases lying between them. The germline V gene has CDR1 ENHRY and CDR2 SYGVKD.

This clone was counted many times. The CDR3 is cut off 3 residues early in the read; its end comes from the germline J gene. V and J are TRBV20-1 and TRBJ2-7, with 9 bases identical to TRBD1. The V gene end was trimmed by 6 bases and the J gene end by 1 base; junction bases not matched to a gene: 1. The CDR3 extends over 12 amino acids. Germline V gives CDR1 DFQATT, CDR2 SNEGSKA (reference sequence). CDR3 loop: CSADRGSYEQYF. CDR3 DNA (partial): TGCAGTGCGGACAGGGGTTCCTACGAG.

This clone was recorded at least ten times. The read is 3 residues too short to cover the CDR3 end, so that end is filled in from the germline J gene. The V call is TRBV30, the J call TRBJ2-1; D is ambiguous. The CDR3 runs 13 residues. V lost 0 bases and J 9 bases, leaving 12 bases between the germline ends. CDR1 and CDR2 from the germline V gene are GTSNPN and SVGIG (reference sequence). The CDR3 region is CAWSVLVKGEQFF. The covered CDR3 bases are TGTGCCTGGAGTGTATTAGTAAAGGGTGAG.

The table lists this clone with many counts. Read coverage stops 3 residues before the CDR3 terminus; the germline J gene supplies the remainder. The rearrangement links TRBV28 to TRBJ2-1, with 11 bases aligning to TRBD2. This CDR3 has 15 residues. J lost 8 bases, V lost 4 bases, and 7 bases had no gene match. Germline V gene data show CDR1 as MDHEN and CDR2 as SYDVKM. CDR3: CASSYSTSGTDEQFF. The CDR3 bases that were read are TGTGCCAGCAGTTATTCGACTAGCGGGACGGATGAG.

This clone appeared many times. The sequence runs out 3 residues before the end of the CDR3; the remainder is reconstructed from the germline J gene. The chain links TRBV5-6 to TRBJ1-2; tentative D call: TRBD1 (5 bases). This CDR3 has 15 amino acids. CDR1 SGHDT and CDR2 YYEEEE come from the germline V gene. V dropped 4 bases and J dropped 3 bases, with 16 bases sitting between them. The CDR3 sequence is CASSGGTPWDYGYTF. The CDR3 DNA, read in part, is TGTGCCAGCAGCGGGGGGACTCCCTGGGACTATGGC.

This clone was seen repeatedly, ten times or more. From the germline J gene comes the end of the CDR3, since the read stops 3 residues before it. The V and J genes are TRBV19 and TRBJ2-2, with 8 positions matching TRBD2. The germline CDR1 and CDR2 sequences are LNHDA and SQIVND (reference sequence). The CDR3 covers 13 residues. With V trimmed by 5 bases and J by 4 bases, 0 bases remained unmatched. CDR3 DNA (partial): TGTGCCAGTAGTCTAGCGGGCACCGGGGAG. Protein product: CASSLAGTGE. The whole CDR3 region reads CASSLAGTGELFF. The entire variable domain, with the rest obtained from reference TRBV19 and TRBJ2-2, is as follows: DGGITQSPKYLFRKEGQNVTLSCEQNLNHDAMYWYRQDPGQGLRLIYYSQIVNDFQKGDIAEGYSVSREKKESFPLTVTSAQKNPTAFYLCASSLAGTGELFFGEGSRLTVL.

This clone has at least ten counts. The read terminates 3 residues before the CDR3 end, so the remaining end is supplied by the germline J gene. The rearrangement links TRBV7-2 to TRBJ2-2; no reliable D call. Trimming left V 1 base short and J 1 base short, with 4 bases between. Germline V gives CDR1 SGHTA, CDR2 FQGNSA. The CDR3 runs 14 residues. The sequenced part of the CDR3 DNA is TGTGCCAGCAGCTTAGAGCGGAACACCGGGGAG. Its protein is CASSLERNTGE. The entire CDR3 protein reads CASSLERNTGELFF.